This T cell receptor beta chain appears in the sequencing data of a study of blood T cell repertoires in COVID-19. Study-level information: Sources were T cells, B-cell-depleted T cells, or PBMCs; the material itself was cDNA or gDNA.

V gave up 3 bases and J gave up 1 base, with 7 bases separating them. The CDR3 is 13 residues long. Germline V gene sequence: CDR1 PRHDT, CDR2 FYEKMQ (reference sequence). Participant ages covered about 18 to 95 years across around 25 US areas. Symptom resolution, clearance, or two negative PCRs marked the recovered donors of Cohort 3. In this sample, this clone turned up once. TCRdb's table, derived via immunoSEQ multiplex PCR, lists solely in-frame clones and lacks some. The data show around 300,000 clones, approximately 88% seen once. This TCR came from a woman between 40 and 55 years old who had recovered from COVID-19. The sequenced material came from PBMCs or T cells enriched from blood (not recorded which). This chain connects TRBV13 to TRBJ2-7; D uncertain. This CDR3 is CASSFFNSYEQYF. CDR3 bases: TGTGCCAGCAGCTTTTTTAATTCCTACGAGCAGTACTTC.